These 14 T cell receptor beta chains share one sample of origin, sequenced in a study of T cells in Graves' hyperthyroidism and ophthalmopathy. Authors of the study amplified TCR beta CDR3 regions from RNA transcripts. The TCR CDR3 first-round RT-PCR relied on the HTBI primer set. Each CDR3 protein is one row after TCRdb ran MiXCR on the multiplex PCR reads. This sample has about 300,000 distinct CDR3 sequences, with roughly 19% found just once. Material: blood. Every receptor here comes from a man over 45 with Graves' ophthalmopathy.

A few counts support this clonotype. This chain connects TRBV19 to TRBJ2-7; perhaps TRBD1 as D (6 bases). The CDR3 has 14 residues. V was cut by 4 bases and J by 7 bases, with 17 bases left in between. Germline V lookup: CDR1 LNHDA, CDR2 SQIVND (reference sequence). The CDR3 protein is CASSTTSTGREQYF. The CDR3 DNA reads as TGTGCCAGTAGTACAACCAGCACAGGGCGGGAGCAGTACTTC.

This clonotype was counted ten times or more. The chain couples TRBV5-1 to TRBJ1-4, with 8 bases matching TRBD1. The CDR3 totals 14 residues. CDR1 is SGHRS and CDR2 is YFSETQ in the germline V gene. The V segment lost 0 bases and the J segment 8 bases; nucleotides outside the gene matches: 3. The DNA for the CDR3 is TGCGCCAGCAGCTTGGGACAGGGGACCGAAAAACTGTTTTTT. Its translation is CASSLGQGTEKLFF.

There are many counts of this clonotype. At one end, the junction sequence differs from germline, possibly due to a read error. This chain joins TRBV28 and TRBJ2-5; 7 bases are a match to TRBD2. The germline V gene encodes CDR1 MDHEN and CDR2 SYDVKM. CDR3 size: 18 residues. The CDR3 region has the DNA TGTGCCAGCAGTATATGGCACCTTTGGGGGGGAGGAGTAGAGACCCAGTACTTC. Protein: CASSIWHLWGGGVETQYF.

This clonotype was observed a handful of times. This chain joins TRBV7-9 and TRBJ2-1; the match to TRBD2 covers 15 bases. The length of the CDR3 is 16 residues. V lost 2 bases, J lost 9 bases, and 5 bases stayed unmatched. Looked up from germline, CDR1 is SEHNR and CDR2 is FQNEAQ (reference sequence). CDR3 protein: CASSLPGLAGGSEQFF. Written as DNA, the CDR3 is TGTGCCAGCAGCTTACCGGGACTAGCGGGAGGTAGTGAGCAGTTCTTC.

J is TRBJ2-1 and V is TRBV30, with TRBD2 identical over 12 bases. The CDR3 loop spans 17 amino acids. Per the germline V gene, CDR1 is GTSNPN and CDR2 is SVGIG (reference sequence). V was pared by 0 bases and J by 4 bases, with 7 bases of the junction left unmatched. The CDR3: CAWSVTRTSGIYNEQFF. The DNA of the CDR3 is TGTGCCTGGAGTGTAACGAGGACTAGCGGGATTTACAATGAGCAGTTCTTC.

V gene TRBV20-1 combines with J gene TRBJ2-7; 12 nucleotides match TRBD2. Germline lookup yields CDR1 DFQATT and CDR2 SNEGSKA (reference sequence). J was trimmed by 4 bases and V by 6 bases; bases with no gene match: 22. This CDR3 has 19 amino acids. DNA for the CDR3: TGCAGTGCGAGAACCCCGGCACTAGCGGGAGGCTCTAAATGGTACGAGCAGTACTTC. This translates into CSARTPALAGGSKWYEQYF.

This clonotype was observed a handful of times. V usage is TRBV5-1 and J usage is TRBJ2-2; 8 positions agree with TRBD2. Germline CDR1 and CDR2: SGHRS and YFSETQ. The CDR3 runs to 15 residues. Trimming at V came to 3 bases and at J to 2 bases, leaving 3 bases not matched to a gene. The CDR3 is CASSSREGNTGELFF. The CDR3 nucleotides are TGCGCCAGCAGCTCCCGGGAGGGCAACACCGGGGAGCTGTTTTTT.

The gene calls are TRBV28 and TRBJ1-1; 7 bases align to TRBD1. The CDR3 runs to 14 residues. Per germline, CDR1 MDHEN and CDR2 SYDVKM. V gave up 7 bases and J gave up 3 bases; unmatched junction bases: 8. The CDR3 loop reads CASKQDRDHTEAFF. In nucleotides, the CDR3 is TGTGCCAGCAAACAAGACAGGGATCACACTGAAGCTTTCTTT.

This clonotype was detected many times. The chain links TRBV5-8 to TRBJ1-1; a weak D match, TRBD1 (5 bases). Germline loops: CDR1 SGHTS, CDR2 YDEGEE. Trimming took off 4 bases at V and 5 bases at J, with 15 bases between the two ends. The CDR3 has 14 amino acids. The CDR3 DNA reads TGTGCCAGCAGCCCAGGGCCGGGTAGGACTGAAGCTTTCTTT. It encodes CASSPGPGRTEAFF.

This clonotype was observed a handful of times. The chain uses TRBV9 and TRBJ1-6, with D tentatively TRBD1 (6 bases). V shed 3 bases and J shed 6 bases, with 10 bases lying between them. The V gene's germline CDR1 is SGDLS and CDR2 YYNGEE. This CDR3 has 14 amino acids. The chain's CDR3 is CASSADRFNSPLHF. CDR3 nucleotides: TGTGCCAGCAGCGCAGACAGGTTTAATTCACCCCTCCACTTT.

Worth noting for this clonotype: A much larger clonotype is one base distant, so this may be a read error. The chain carries TRBV5-5 and TRBJ2-5; possible D gene TRBD1, 5 bases. This CDR3 is built from 16 residues. Germline V gene data show CDR1 as SGHKS and CDR2 as YYEKEE (reference sequence). The CDR3 DNA is TGTGCCAGCGGCTTAGGGTCTGGTGGGGCGAGGGAGACCCAGTACTTC. As protein: CASGLGSGGARETQYF.

The chain employs TRBV28 and TRBJ1-1; D gene unclear. V lost 6 bases and J 3 bases, leaving 14 bases between the germline ends. The germline CDR1 and CDR2 sequences are MDHEN and SYDVKM. CDR3 length equals 14 residues. The CDR3 DNA reads TGTGCCAGCAGCATTGCCGAGGGTCACACTGAAGCTTTCTTT. It is translated as CASSIAEGHTEAFF.

This clonotype was counted many times. This chain links TRBV28 with TRBJ2-7; D could derive from TRBD1 or TRBD2 (6 bases each). V lost 7 bases to trimming and J lost 2 bases, with 12 bases between them. Germline assignment: CDR1 MDHEN and CDR2 SYDVKM. The CDR3 length is 13 residues. The CDR3 spells CASMGGGTYEQYF. The CDR3 nucleotides are TGTGCCAGCATGGGGGGCGGAACCTACGAGCAGTACTTC.

V gene TRBV3-1 combines with J gene TRBJ2-3; the D is unclear. Germline values: CDR1 LGHDT, CDR2 YNNKEL (reference sequence). Trimming removed 1 base at V and 3 bases at J, with 11 bases between. CDR3 length: 15 amino acids. The CDR3 DNA sequence: TGTGCCAGCAGCCAAGCCTTATACCGGACAGATACGCAGTATTTT. Translation gives CASSQALYRTDTQYF.